These T cell receptor beta chains were read from a single sample in a study of post-analysis software for immune sequencing data. TCRdb itself ran the PCR reads through MiXCR, one entry per CDR3 protein. There are 750,000 to 900,000 distinct CDR3 sequences in the sample; around 42% occur only once, and 4.9% lies in the top ten. Sequences were obtained from blood. The origin of the receptors is a girl aged 5-17 years with multiple sclerosis. Each CDR3 is given without its conserved first and last residue. The order of the fields is V gene, CDR3 protein.

v_call: TRBV28
cdr3_aa: ASSQTRDREFEQY

v_call: TRBV6-6
cdr3_aa: ASSWTGMNTEAF

v_call: TRBV7-9
cdr3_aa: ASNDQEGQPQH

v_call: TRBV5-1
cdr3_aa: ASSSIAGGPYEQY

v_call: TRBV28
cdr3_aa: ASNAGLAGHNEQF

v_call: TRBV20-1
cdr3_aa: SARPGLGSYNEQF

v_call: TRBV7-2
cdr3_aa: ASSPRLAATDTQY

v_call: TRBV29-1
cdr3_aa: SARQGRVGYT

v_call: TRBV9
cdr3_aa: ASSGGVGGGRGYT

v_call: TRBV24-1
cdr3_aa: ATSDRTSNYGYT

v_call: TRBV2
cdr3_aa: ASSGISGTTPSTDTQY

v_call: TRBV11-2
cdr3_aa: ASSFESTANTGELF

v_call: TRBV4-3
cdr3_aa: ASSQDTLAGGPRYNEQF

v_call: TRBV20-1
cdr3_aa: SASGMGETQY

v_call: TRBV6-5
cdr3_aa: ASRYLAGYNEQF

v_call: TRBV29-1
cdr3_aa: SVVADATNEKLF

v_call: TRBV5-1
cdr3_aa: ASSLDFRVPGNTIY

v_call: TRBV2
cdr3_aa: ARLAGDVDTQY